These 20 T cell receptor beta chains originate from one sample sequenced in a study of tumor-infiltrating lymphocytes in localized non-small cell lung cancer. Assay used: immunoSEQ multiplex PCR; TCRdb lists only in-frame clones, some missing. The sample consists of 9,300 or so clones, approximately 71% of them appearing once. The sample taken for sequencing was uninvolved lung tissue not adjacent to the tumor. All receptors derive from a human donor with non-small cell lung cancer.

This rearrangement joins TRBV5-1 to TRBJ2-6; D is perhaps TRBD1 (5 bases). Trimming cost V 0 bases and J 0 bases, with 19 bases left between them. CDR1 is SGHRS and CDR2 is YFSETQ in the germline V gene. The CDR3 runs 20 residues. CDR3: CASSLEPRGRIASGANVLTF. In DNA form, the CDR3 reads TGCGCCAGCAGCTTGGAACCTAGGGGCAGGATCGCCTCTGGGGCCAACGTCCTGACTTTC.

This clone came up once. The V gene is TRBV27, the J gene TRBJ2-1; D remains unclear. The germline V gene has CDR1 MNHEY and CDR2 SMNVEV (reference sequence). The CDR3 runs 14 residues. The germline V and J ends were trimmed by 0 bases and 5 bases, with 8 bases remaining between them. Written as DNA, the CDR3 is TGTGCCAGCAGTTTATCAACCACGAACAATGAGCAGTTCTTC. Translating it yields CASSLSTTNNEQFF.

The chain couples TRBV4-3 to TRBJ1-2; TRBD1 aligns across 9 bases. V was clipped by 0 bases and J by 6 bases; unmatched bases: 11. The CDR3 has 17 amino acids. Germline V gene lookup returns CDR1 LGHNA and CDR2 YSLEER. The DNA of the CDR3 is TGCGCCAGCAGCCAAGACTTCTCCGGGACAGGGCGAAATGGCTACACCTTC. Translating gives CASSQDFSGTGRNGYTF.

The CDR3 coding sequence is TGTGCCAGCAGTTTCGGGACAGCAAAAGAGACCCAGTACTTC. Translating gives CASSFGTAKETQYF. This chain links TRBV27 with TRBJ2-5, with 7 bases aligning to TRBD1. V dropped 3 bases and J dropped 3; count of bases not matched to a gene: 4. This CDR3 has 14 residues. The germline CDR1 and CDR2 sequences are MNHEY and SMNVEV (reference sequence).

The chain uses TRBV6-5 and TRBJ1-1; 8 bases align to TRBD1. The V gene's germline CDR1 is MNHEY and CDR2 SVGAGI. There are 13 residues in the CDR3. After removal of 6 bases from V and 3 bases from J, the junction contained 3 bases not matched to a gene. The CDR3 reads CASRRQGYTEAFF. CDR3 DNA sequence: TGTGCCAGCAGGCGACAGGGGTACACTGAAGCTTTCTTT.

The chain is built from TRBV7-2 and TRBJ2-2; D is undetermined. The CDR3 is 14 residues long. V lost 2 bases and J lost 1, with 5 bases in between. The germline gives CDR1 SGHTA, CDR2 FQGNSA. CDR3 protein: CASSLSVNTGELFF. The DNA for the CDR3 is TGTGCCAGCAGCTTATCTGTGAACACCGGGGAGCTGTTTTTT.

The chain recombines TRBV5-1 with TRBJ2-5, with 12 bases aligning to TRBD2. The germline V gene has CDR1 SGHRS and CDR2 YFSETQ. The length of the CDR3 is 15 residues. V dropped 4 bases and J dropped 1; count of bases not matched to a gene: 2. CDR3 nucleotides: TGCGCCAGCAGCCAGACTAGCGGGGGCCAAGAGACCCAGTACTTC. Translation gives CASSQTSGGQETQYF.

J is TRBJ2-3 and V is TRBV7-9; no clear D gene. In germline, CDR1 is SEHNR, CDR2 FQNEAQ (reference sequence). This CDR3 comprises 11 residues. Trimming stripped 5 bases from V and 6 bases from J, with 6 bases between. CDR3 protein: CASSPFDTQYF. The CDR3 DNA is TGTGCCAGCAGCCCCTTTGATACGCAGTATTTT. Together with reference TRBV7-9 and TRBJ2-3, the CDR3 gives the full variable domain: DTGVSQNPRHKITKRGQNVTFRCDPISEHNRLYWYRQTLGQGPEFLTYFQNEAQLEKSRLLSDRFSAERPKGSFSTLEIQRTEQGDSAMYLCASSPFDTQYFGPGTRLTVL.

The rearrangement joins TRBV7-9 to TRBJ1-1; the match to TRBD1 covers 9 bases. The CDR3 runs 13 residues. The germline V gene encodes CDR1 SEHNR and CDR2 FQNEAQ (reference sequence). The J segment lost 4 bases and the V segment lost 11 bases, leaving 8 bases of the junction unmatched. DNA of the CDR3: TGTGCCGGGTCCCAGACAGGGGGCACTGAAGCTTTCTTT. Its translation: CAGSQTGGTEAFF.

By sample fraction, this clone is medium-sized. The J gene is TRBJ2-2, the V gene TRBV19, with 11 bases aligning to TRBD2. Trimming at V came to 9 bases and at J to 3 bases, leaving 3 bases not matched to a gene. The germline V gene has CDR1 LNHDA and CDR2 SQIVND (reference sequence). The CDR3 length is 14 residues. CDR3 amino acids: CASGTSGYTGELFF. Written as DNA, the CDR3 is TGTGCCAGCGGGACTAGCGGATACACCGGGGAGCTGTTTTTT.

This chain uses TRBV7-2 with TRBJ1-3; D might be TRBD1 (5 bases). The CDR3 has 16 residues. The germline V gene encodes CDR1 SGHTA and CDR2 FQGNSA. The V and J ends lost 1 base and 4 bases respectively, with 14 bases between them. The CDR3 region is CASSLDGTLRGNTIYF. The CDR3 DNA reads as TGTGCCAGCAGCTTAGACGGGACCTTAAGGGGAAACACCATATATTTT.

This chain uses TRBV30 with TRBJ2-5; TRBD1 agrees at 7 bases. Germline values: CDR1 GTSNPN, CDR2 SVGIG (reference sequence). After removal of 0 bases from V and 3 bases from J, the junction contained 31 bases not matched to a gene. The CDR3 runs to 23 residues. Here the CDR3 DNA reads TGTGCCTGGAGTGTACGGGACCAGACGACAGGGCTTGTGAGGCCTAAACTTGAAGAGACCCAGTACTTC. This codes for CAWSVRDQTTGLVRPKLEETQYF.

V gene TRBV4-2 combines with J gene TRBJ2-5; D might be TRBD1 (8 bases). This CDR3 is built from 17 residues. Looked up from germline, CDR1 is LGHNA and CDR2 is YNFKEQ. V was trimmed by 4 bases and J by 1 base, leaving 19 bases between them. CDR3 sequence: CASSLTGQGGSQETQYF. CDR3 nucleotides: TGTGCCAGCAGCCTTACCGGACAGGGAGGGAGCCAAGAGACCCAGTACTTC.

V is TRBV5-1 and J is TRBJ1-1; possible D gene TRBD1, 6 bases. Trimming took 7 bases from V and 0 from J, leaving 19 bases between them. CDR3 length: 16 amino acids. Germline lookup yields CDR1 SGHRS and CDR2 YFSETQ. For the CDR3, the DNA is TGCGCCAGCCGTGCGGGGGGGGCTAACATGAACACTGAAGCTTTCTTT. Translated, it gives CASRAGGANMNTEAFF.

This chain uses TRBV30 with TRBJ2-1, with D maybe TRBD2 (7 bases). The CDR3 loop spans 14 amino acids. Germline CDR1 reads GTSNPN; CDR2 reads SVGIG (reference sequence). Trimming removed 3 bases at V and 6 bases at J, with 15 bases between. CDR3 amino acids: CAWRGGAIGNEQFF. The CDR3 DNA reads as TGTGCCTGGAGGGGGGGGGCGATTGGCAATGAGCAGTTCTTC.

This clone has a single count. This chain uses TRBV4-2 with TRBJ2-3; TRBD2 matches 12 bases. With 1 base clipped from V and 4 bases from J, the junction kept 0 bases outside the gene matches. CDR3 length: 15 residues. Germline assignment: CDR1 LGHNA and CDR2 YNFKEQ. The chain's CDR3 is CASSQGLAGADTQYF. CDR3 DNA sequence: TGTGCCAGCAGCCAAGGACTAGCGGGAGCAGATACGCAGTATTTT.

The chain carries TRBV28 and TRBJ2-6; D not certain. Germline V gives CDR1 MDHEN, CDR2 SYDVKM. CDR3 size: 16 residues. V was cut by 0 bases and J by 0 bases, with 6 bases left in between. The CDR3 loop is CASSLWDSSGANVLTF. The CDR3, as DNA: TGTGCCAGCAGTTTATGGGATAGCTCTGGGGCCAACGTCCTGACTTTC.

V is TRBV6-6 and J is TRBJ2-5; possible D gene TRBD2, 6 bases. Germline values: CDR1 MNHNY, CDR2 SVGAGI (reference sequence). V dropped 5 bases and J dropped 10 bases, with 20 bases sitting between them. The CDR3 is 14 amino acids. The chain's CDR3 is CASSDGKTSPNQYF. The CDR3 DNA is TGTGCCAGCAGTGACGGCAAGACTAGTCCCAACCAGTACTTC.

The chain uses TRBV7-2 and TRBJ2-5; D gene unclear. CDR1 is SGHTA and CDR2 is FQGNSA in the germline V gene. V shed 10 bases and J shed 0 bases, with 9 bases lying between them. This CDR3 comprises 12 residues. Here the CDR3 reads CATSGYQETQYF. DNA for the CDR3: TGTGCCACTTCGGGCTACCAAGAGACCCAGTACTTC.

This rearrangement joins TRBV5-1 to TRBJ2-2, with 9 bases identical to TRBD1. Looked up from germline, CDR1 is SGHRS and CDR2 is YFSETQ. This CDR3 has 15 amino acids. The V gene end was trimmed by 2 bases and the J gene end by 5 bases; junction bases not matched to a gene: 4. The DNA of the CDR3 is TGCGCCAGCAGCTTATACGACAGGGGGACCGGGGAGCTGTTTTTT. Its protein product is CASSLYDRGTGELFF.